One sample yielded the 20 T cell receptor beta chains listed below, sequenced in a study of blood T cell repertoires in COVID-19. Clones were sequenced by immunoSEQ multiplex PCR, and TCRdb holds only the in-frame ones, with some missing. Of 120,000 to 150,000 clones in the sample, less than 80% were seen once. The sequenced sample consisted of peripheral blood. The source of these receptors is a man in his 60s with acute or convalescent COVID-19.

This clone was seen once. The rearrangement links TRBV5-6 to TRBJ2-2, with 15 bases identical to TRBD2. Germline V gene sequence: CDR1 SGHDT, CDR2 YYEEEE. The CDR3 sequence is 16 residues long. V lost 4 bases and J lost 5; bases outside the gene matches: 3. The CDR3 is CASSDGLAGGTGELFF. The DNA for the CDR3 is TGTGCCAGCAGCGATGGACTAGCGGGAGGGACCGGGGAGCTGTTTTTT.

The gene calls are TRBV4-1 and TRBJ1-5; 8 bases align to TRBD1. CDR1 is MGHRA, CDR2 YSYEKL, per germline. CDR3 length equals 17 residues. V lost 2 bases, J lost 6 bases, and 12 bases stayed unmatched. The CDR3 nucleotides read TGCGCCAGCAGCCAAAGCCCGCTGGACAGGGCATCTCAGCCCCAGCATTTT. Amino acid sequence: CASSQSPLDRASQPQHF.

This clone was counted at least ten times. The CDR3 DNA sequence: TGTGCCAGCAGCTTGCTGGAGACCCAGTACTTC. Protein sequence: CASSLLETQYF. J is TRBJ2-5 and V is TRBV5-5; D unresolved. The V end was cut by 1 base, the J end by 5 bases, with 3 bases between. Germline V lookup: CDR1 SGHKS, CDR2 YYEKEE (reference sequence). The CDR3 is made up of 11 amino acids.

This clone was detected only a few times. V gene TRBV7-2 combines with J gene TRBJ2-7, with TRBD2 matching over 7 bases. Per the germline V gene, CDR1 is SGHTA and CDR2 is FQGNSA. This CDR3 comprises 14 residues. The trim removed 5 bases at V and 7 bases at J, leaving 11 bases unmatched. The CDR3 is CASSGRAGVGEQYF. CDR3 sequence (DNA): TGTGCCAGCAGCGGCAGGGCGGGAGTCGGAGAGCAGTACTTC. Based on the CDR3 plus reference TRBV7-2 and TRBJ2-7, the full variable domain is GAGVSQSPSNKVTEKGKDVELRCDPISGHTALYWYRQSLGQGLEFLIYFQGNSAPDKSGLPSDRFSAERTGGSVSTLTIQRTQQEDSAVYLCASSGRAGVGEQYFGPGTRLTVT.

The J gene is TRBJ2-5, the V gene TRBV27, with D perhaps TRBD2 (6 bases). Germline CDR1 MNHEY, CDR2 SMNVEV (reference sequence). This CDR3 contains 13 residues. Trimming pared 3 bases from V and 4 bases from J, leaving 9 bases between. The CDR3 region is CASSFGGRETQYF. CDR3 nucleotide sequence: TGTGCCAGCAGTTTTGGGGGGAGAGAGACCCAGTACTTC.

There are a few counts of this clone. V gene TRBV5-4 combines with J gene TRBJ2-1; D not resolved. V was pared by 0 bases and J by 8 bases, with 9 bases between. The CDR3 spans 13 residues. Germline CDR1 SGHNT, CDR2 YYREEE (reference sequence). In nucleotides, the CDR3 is TGTGCCAGCAGCTTGGCTCCAGACTATGAGCAGTTCTTC. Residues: CASSLAPDYEQFF. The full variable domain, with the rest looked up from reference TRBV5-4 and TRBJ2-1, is ETGVTQSPTHLIKTRGQQVTLRCSSQSGHNTVSWYQQALGQGPQFIFQYYREEENGRGNFPPRFSGLQFPNYSSELNVNALELDDSALYLCASSLAPDYEQFFGPGTRLTVL.

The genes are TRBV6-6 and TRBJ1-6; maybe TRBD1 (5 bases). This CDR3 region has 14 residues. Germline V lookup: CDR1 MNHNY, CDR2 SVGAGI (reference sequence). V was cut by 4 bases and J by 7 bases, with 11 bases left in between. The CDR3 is CASSSQGGNSPLHF. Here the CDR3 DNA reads TGTGCCAGCAGTTCTCAGGGTGGCAATTCACCCCTCCACTTT.

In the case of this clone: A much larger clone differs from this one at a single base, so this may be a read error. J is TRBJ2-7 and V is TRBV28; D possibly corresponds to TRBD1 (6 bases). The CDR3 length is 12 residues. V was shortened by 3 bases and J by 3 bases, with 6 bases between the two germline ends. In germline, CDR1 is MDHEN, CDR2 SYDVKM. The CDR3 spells CASSFRGYEQYF. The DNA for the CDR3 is TGTGCCAGCAGTTTCAGGGGCTACGAGCAGTACTTC.

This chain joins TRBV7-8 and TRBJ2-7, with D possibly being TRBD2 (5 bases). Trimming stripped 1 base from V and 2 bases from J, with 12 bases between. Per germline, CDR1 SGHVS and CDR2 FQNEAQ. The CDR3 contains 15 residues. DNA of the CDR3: TGTGCCAGCAGCTTAGTCGGGGATGCGGCCTACGAGCAGTACTTC. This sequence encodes CASSLVGDAAYEQYF.

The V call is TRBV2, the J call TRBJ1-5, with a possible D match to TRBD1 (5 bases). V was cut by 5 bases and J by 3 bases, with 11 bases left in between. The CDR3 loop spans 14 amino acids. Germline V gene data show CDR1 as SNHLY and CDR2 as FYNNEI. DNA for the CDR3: TGTGCCAGCAGTATTGGACAAAACAATCAGCCCCAGCATTTT. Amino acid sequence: CASSIGQNNQPQHF.

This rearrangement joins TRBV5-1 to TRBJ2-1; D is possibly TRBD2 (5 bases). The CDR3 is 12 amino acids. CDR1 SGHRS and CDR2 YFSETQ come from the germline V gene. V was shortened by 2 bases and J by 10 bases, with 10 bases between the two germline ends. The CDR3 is CASSFSEGEQFF. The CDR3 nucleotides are TGCGCCAGCAGCTTTAGCGAGGGAGAGCAGTTCTTC.

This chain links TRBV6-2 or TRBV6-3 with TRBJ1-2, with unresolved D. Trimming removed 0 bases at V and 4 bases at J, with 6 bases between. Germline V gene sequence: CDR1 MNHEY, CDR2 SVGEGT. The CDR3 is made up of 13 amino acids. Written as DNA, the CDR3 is TGTGCCAGCAGTTACTCGGCGGGCTATGGCTACACCTTC. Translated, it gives CASSYSAGYGYTF.

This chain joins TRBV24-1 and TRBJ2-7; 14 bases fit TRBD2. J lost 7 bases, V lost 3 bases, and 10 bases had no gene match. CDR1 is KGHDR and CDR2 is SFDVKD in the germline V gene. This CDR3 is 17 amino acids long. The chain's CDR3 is CATSDPGTSGRKEEQYF. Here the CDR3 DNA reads TGTGCCACCAGTGATCCCGGGACTAGCGGGAGAAAGGAAGAGCAGTACTTC.

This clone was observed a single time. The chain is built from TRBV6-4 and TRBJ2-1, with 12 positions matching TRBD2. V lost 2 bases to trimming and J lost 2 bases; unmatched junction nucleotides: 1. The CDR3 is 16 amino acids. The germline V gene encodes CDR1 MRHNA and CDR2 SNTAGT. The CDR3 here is CASSDGLAGTYNEQFF. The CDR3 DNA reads TGTGCCAGCAGTGACGGACTAGCGGGGACCTACAATGAGCAGTTCTTC.

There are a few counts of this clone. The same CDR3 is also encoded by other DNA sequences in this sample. The CDR3 DNA is TGCGCCAGCAGCCAAGAGACTAGAGATACGCAGTATTTT. This translates into CASSQETRDTQYF. The rearrangement links TRBV4-3 to TRBJ2-3; possible D gene TRBD2, 6 bases. V was cut by 0 bases and J by 5 bases, with 6 bases left in between. CDR1 LGHNA and CDR2 YSLEER come from the germline V gene. The CDR3 length is 13 residues.

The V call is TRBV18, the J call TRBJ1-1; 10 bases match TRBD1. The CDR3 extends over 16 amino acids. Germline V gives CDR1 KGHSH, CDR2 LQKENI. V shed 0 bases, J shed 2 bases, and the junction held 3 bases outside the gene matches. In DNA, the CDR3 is TGTGCCAGCTCACCACCGGGACAGGGGAGAAACACTGAAGCTTTCTTT. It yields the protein CASSPPGQGRNTEAFF.

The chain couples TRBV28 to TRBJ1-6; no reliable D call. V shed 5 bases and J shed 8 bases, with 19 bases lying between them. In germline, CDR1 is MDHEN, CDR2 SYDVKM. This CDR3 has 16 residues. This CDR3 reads CASSPQPGPGDSPLHF. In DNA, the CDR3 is TGTGCCAGCAGTCCTCAGCCCGGGCCCGGGGATTCACCCCTCCACTTT.

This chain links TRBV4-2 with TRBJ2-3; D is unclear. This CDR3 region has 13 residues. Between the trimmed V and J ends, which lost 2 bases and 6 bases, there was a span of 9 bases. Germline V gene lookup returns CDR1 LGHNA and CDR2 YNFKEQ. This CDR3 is CASSQSPRDTQYF. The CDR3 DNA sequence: TGTGCCAGCAGCCAAAGCCCTCGGGATACGCAGTATTTT.

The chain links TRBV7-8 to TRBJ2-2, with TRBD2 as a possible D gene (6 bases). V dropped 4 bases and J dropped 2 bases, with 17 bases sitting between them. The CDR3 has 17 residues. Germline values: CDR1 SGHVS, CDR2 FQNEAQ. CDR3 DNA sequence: TGTGCCAGCAGCTCAAAAACCGGGACTCTCAACACCGGGGAGCTGTTTTTT. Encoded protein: CASSSKTGTLNTGELFF.

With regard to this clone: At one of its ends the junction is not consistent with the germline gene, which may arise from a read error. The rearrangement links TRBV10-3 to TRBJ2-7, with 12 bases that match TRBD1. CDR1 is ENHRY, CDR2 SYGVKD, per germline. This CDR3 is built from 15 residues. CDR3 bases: TGTGCCATCAGAGAGTCCGGGACAGGGGGCAAGGAGCAGTACTTC. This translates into CAIRESGTGGKEQYF.